The 14 T cell receptor beta chains given below trace back to one sample, sequenced in a study of T cell responses to AZD1222 COVID-19 vaccine. The method was immunoSEQ multiplex PCR; TCRdb's version includes in-frame clones alone and lacks a portion of them. In the table there are some 110,000 clones, about 92% of which are singletons. The specimen was peripheral blood, collected 28 days after the second AZD1222 dose. All receptors come from an adult who received the AZD1222 COVID-19 vaccine.

The chain has TRBV6-4 and TRBJ2-1, with D unclear. Germline-derived CDR1 and CDR2 are MRHNA and SNTAGT. Between the trimmed V and J ends, which lost 6 bases and 7 bases, there was a span of 4 bases. The CDR3 is 10 residues long. CDR3 sequence reads: CASRGNEQFF. For the CDR3, the DNA is TGTGCCAGCAGGGGGAATGAGCAGTTCTTC.

This clone appeared a few times. This rearrangement joins TRBV5-1 to TRBJ2-1; D not resolved. Trimming left V 5 bases short and J 5 bases short, with 8 bases between. Germline V CDR1 and CDR2: SGHRS, YFSETQ. The length of the CDR3 is 12 residues. DNA of the CDR3: TGCGCCAGCAGTACCAATGACAATGAGCAGTTCTTC. Translating it yields CASSTNDNEQFF.

V is TRBV19 and J is TRBJ1-4; D not resolved. Germline CDR1 LNHDA, CDR2 SQIVND (reference sequence). The length of the CDR3 is 12 residues. V was cut by 4 bases and J by 6 bases, with 6 bases left in between. The CDR3 sequence is CASSNQHEKLFF. CDR3 bases: TGTGCCAGTAGTAACCAGCATGAAAAACTGTTTTTT. Based on the CDR3 plus reference TRBV19 and TRBJ1-4, the full variable domain is DGGITQSPKYLFRKEGQNVTLSCEQNLNHDAMYWYRQDPGQGLRLIYYSQIVNDFQKGDIAEGYSVSREKKESFPLTVTSAQKNPTAFYLCASSNQHEKLFFGSGTQLSVL.

The chain has TRBV28 and TRBJ2-7; 10 nucleotides line up with TRBD1. The CDR3 is 13 residues long. J lost 4 bases, V lost 4 bases, and 1 base had no gene match. The V gene's germline CDR1 is MDHEN and CDR2 SYDVKM. The CDR3, as DNA: TGTGCCAGCAGTTCGGGACAGGGGTACGAGCAGTACTTC. Encoded protein: CASSSGQGYEQYF.

The rearrangement uses TRBV15 and TRBJ1-2; 8 bases agree with TRBD1. The CDR3 is made up of 15 amino acids. Germline lookup yields CDR1 LNHNV and CDR2 YYDKDF (reference sequence). V lost 2 bases, J lost 6 bases, and 8 bases stayed unmatched. As DNA, the CDR3 is TGTGCCACCAGCAGACTCGCGGACAGGGTCGATGGCTACACCTTC. Its translation is CATSRLADRVDGYTF.

This chain connects TRBV3-1 (or the pseudogene TRBV3-2) to TRBJ1-6, with TRBD1 identical over 7 bases. V was pared by 3 bases and J by 7 bases, with 18 bases of the junction left unmatched. This CDR3 spans 19 amino acids. The germline CDR1 and CDR2 sequences are LGHDT and YNNKEL (reference sequence). The CDR3 DNA reads TGTGCCAGCAGCCAGGGGACAGTAGTACAAGTCCTTCTGAATTCACCCCTCCACTTT. The encoded protein is CASSQGTVVQVLLNSPLHF.

V and J are TRBV4-3 and TRBJ1-5; D gene ambiguous. CDR3 length: 15 residues. The ends were cut back, 1 base at V and 6 bases at J, with 13 bases in the middle. Germline V gene lookup returns CDR1 LGHNA and CDR2 YSLEER. The CDR3, as DNA: TGCGCCAGCAGCCAAGTGGTGGGGAATAGTCAGCCCCAGCATTTT. It encodes CASSQVVGNSQPQHF.

The rearrangement links TRBV6-5 to TRBJ2-7; 7 nucleotides match TRBD1. Germline trimming cut 5 bases from V and 6 bases from J; bases unmatched to any gene: 13. Looked up from germline, CDR1 is MNHEY and CDR2 is SVGAGI. CDR3 length equals 15 residues. The CDR3 DNA sequence: TGTGCCAGCAGTAGGGGCGACAGGGCCGGCGGCGAGCAGTACTTC. This sequence encodes CASSRGDRAGGEQYF.

As for this clone: In the same sample, other DNA sequences code for this CDR3. V and J are TRBV6-5 and TRBJ1-1; D gene ambiguous. V lost 7 bases, J lost 1 base, and 4 bases lay in between. Germline V gene sequence: CDR1 MNHEY, CDR2 SVGAGI. The CDR3 has 11 amino acids. The CDR3 spells CASKGNTEAFF. The CDR3 DNA is TGTGCCAGCAAAGGGAACACTGAAGCTTTCTTT.

This clone came up a few times. The V gene is TRBV5-4, the J gene TRBJ1-4, with D perhaps matching TRBD1 (6 bases). The germline gives CDR1 SGHNT, CDR2 YYREEE (reference sequence). The CDR3 is 14 residues long. Trimming removed 4 bases from V and 8 bases from J, with 15 bases in between. The CDR3 loop reads CASSLGQGREKLFF. DNA of the CDR3: TGTGCCAGCAGCCTCGGTCAGGGGCGAGAAAAACTGTTTTTT.

The gene calls are TRBV9 and TRBJ2-3; the D is unclear. The CDR3 consists of 13 residues. The V gene's germline CDR1 is SGDLS and CDR2 YYNGEE. With 1 base removed from V and 4 bases from J, the gap between germline ends came to 7 bases. Here the CDR3 DNA reads TGTGCCAGCAGCGTAAGCCCATCAGATACGCAGTATTTT. Protein sequence: CASSVSPSDTQYF. Full variable domain (rest looked up from reference TRBV9 and TRBJ2-3): DSGVTQTPKHLITATGQRVTLRCSPRSGDLSVYWYQQSLDQGLQFLIQYYNGEERAKGNILERFSAQQFPDLHSELNLSSLELGDSALYFCASSVSPSDTQYFGPGTRLTVL.

This chain connects TRBV11-3 to TRBJ2-7; D is possibly TRBD1 (6 bases). Germline CDR1 and CDR2: SGHNT and YENEEA. This CDR3 comprises 13 residues. Trimming pared 5 bases from V and 2 bases from J, leaving 10 bases between. The CDR3 sequence: CASSPRDTYEQYF. The CDR3 region has the DNA TGTGCCAGCAGCCCCCGGGACACCTACGAGCAGTACTTC. The variable domain in full, completed from reference TRBV11-3 and TRBJ2-7, reads EAGVVQSPRYKIIEKKQPVAFWCNPISGHNTLYWYLQNLGQGPELLIRYENEEAVDDSQLPKDRFSAERLKGVDSTLKIQPAELGDSAVYLCASSPRDTYEQYFGPGTRLTVT.

The chain joins TRBV12-3 or TRBV12-4 to TRBJ1-2, with 10 nucleotides matching TRBD1. CDR3 length equals 13 residues. The V segment lost 6 bases and the J segment 3 bases; nucleotides outside the gene matches: 1. DNA of the CDR3: TGTGCCAGCAGGACAGGGGGCTACTATGGCTACACCTTC. It translates to CASRTGGYYGYTF.

This clone was counted once. CDR3 in DNA: TGTGCCAGCAGCTTAGCTGGGGGTAGCAATCAGCCCCAGCATTTT. Its translation: CASSLAGGSNQPQHF. This rearrangement joins TRBV7-9 to TRBJ1-5; tentative D call: TRBD1 (5 bases). V was clipped by 0 bases and J by 0 bases, with 6 bases between them. Looked up from germline, CDR1 is SEHNR and CDR2 is FQNEAQ (reference sequence). The CDR3 runs to 15 residues.